Listed here are 13 T cell receptor beta chains from one sample, sequenced in a study of T cell responses to AZD1222 COVID-19 vaccine (dated by TCRdb to about 2021). The library was made by the immunoSEQ multiplex PCR assay. In TCRdb, the immuneACCESS table is reduced to in-frame sequences with V and J assigned. These tables do not hold every clone; where another copy was compared, an unresolved V gene accounts for under half, and the others remain unexplained. The sample data list 150,000 to 200,000 clones, and approximately 90% of these were observed just once. The top ten constitute less than 3% of the sample. In light of the paper, this sample's time point label describes: baseline before first vaccination. Here the sequenced sample was peripheral blood, taken on day 0 of AZD1222 vaccination. Receptors originate from an adult in good health.

The V gene is TRBV23-1, the J gene TRBJ1-2; TRBD1 might be the D (5 bases). TRBV23-1 is an open reading frame whose function is uncertain. Deletions cut 7 bases from V and 1 base from J, with 19 bases between. The CDR3 has 16 amino acids. The CDR3 here is CASTPGINGGNYGYTF. CDR3 in DNA: TGCGCCAGCACGCCGGGGATAAACGGGGGTAACTATGGCTACACCTTC.

The chain links TRBV7-8 to TRBJ1-3; 9 bases are a match to TRBD1. J was trimmed by 4 bases and V by 7 bases; bases with no gene match: 11. Germline values: CDR1 SGHVS, CDR2 FQNEAQ. The CDR3 runs to 16 residues. The CDR3 spells CASTPSPGTGGNTIYF. The CDR3 nucleotides are TGTGCCAGCACCCCCAGCCCCGGGACAGGGGGAAACACCATATATTTT.

CDR3 region: CASSESGGESQPQHF. The CDR3 nucleotides are TGCGCCAGCAGTGAGTCAGGGGGCGAATCCCAGCCCCAGCATTTT. V gene TRBV10-2 combines with J gene TRBJ1-5; 7 nucleotides match TRBD1. J was trimmed by 7 bases and V by 0 bases; bases with no gene match: 6. Looked up from germline, CDR1 is WSHSY and CDR2 is SAAADI. There are 15 residues in the CDR3.

The V gene is TRBV7-2, the J gene TRBJ1-4; the D gene is possibly TRBD1 (5 bases). Trimming pared 5 bases from V and 10 bases from J, leaving 20 bases between. CDR1 is SGHTA and CDR2 is FQGNSA in the germline V gene. This CDR3 has 15 residues. This CDR3 reads CASSLEVGLAGKLFF. The CDR3 DNA follows: TGTGCCAGCAGCCTCGAGGTGGGGCTAGCGGGAAAACTGTTTTTT.

The rearrangement links TRBV13 to TRBJ2-1; D might be TRBD1 or TRBD2, each matching 5 bases. The CDR3 is 16 residues long. V shed 5 bases and J shed 7 bases, with 21 bases lying between them. CDR1 and CDR2 from the germline V gene are PRHDT and FYEKMQ (reference sequence). This CDR3 reads CASSPYEGRGSNEQFF. In nucleotides, the CDR3 is TGTGCCAGCAGCCCATACGAGGGTAGGGGAAGTAATGAGCAGTTCTTC.

This clone was detected only once. The chain is built from TRBV3-1 (or the pseudogene TRBV3-2) and TRBJ2-7, with D unresolved. Germline V lookup: CDR1 LGHDT, CDR2 YNNKEL (reference sequence). This CDR3 is 14 amino acids long. V lost 1 base and J lost 1, with 8 bases in between. CDR3 amino acids: CASSQVSSSYEQYF. In nucleotides, the CDR3 is TGTGCCAGCAGCCAAGTAAGTTCATCCTACGAGCAGTACTTC.

V usage is TRBV5-6 and J usage is TRBJ2-7; weak D call: TRBD2 (6 bases). V lost 4 bases and J lost 4, with 15 bases in between. The length of the CDR3 is 14 residues. Germline V gene sequence: CDR1 SGHDT, CDR2 YYEEEE. CDR3 loop: CASSPPSGVYEQYF. Here the CDR3 DNA reads TGTGCCAGCAGCCCGCCCTCGGGGGTTTACGAGCAGTACTTC. Together with reference TRBV5-6 and TRBJ2-7, the CDR3 gives the full variable domain: DAGVTQSPTHLIKTRGQQVTLRCSPKSGHDTVSWYQQALGQGPQFIFQYYEEEERQRGNFPDRFSGHQFPNYSSELNVNALLLGDSALYLCASSPPSGVYEQYFGPGTRLTVT.

The chain joins TRBV7-2 to TRBJ1-4; 10 bases are a match to TRBD1. The CDR3 is made up of 17 amino acids. Trimming took 1 base from V and 2 from J; bases not matched to a gene: 4. Germline-derived CDR1 and CDR2 are SGHTA and FQGNSA. In nucleotides, the CDR3 is TGTGCCAGCAGCTTAGGAACGACAGGGGGCACTAATGAAAAACTGTTTTTT. It codes for CASSLGTTGGTNEKLFF.

The chain employs TRBV7-2 and TRBJ2-2; no definite D call. Germline CDR1 is SGHTA and CDR2 is FQGNSA. CDR3 length: 13 residues. V dropped 0 bases and J dropped 7 bases, with 6 bases sitting between them. CDR3 coding DNA: TGTGCCAGCAGCTTAGCCAGATACGGGGAGCTGTTTTTT. Its protein product is CASSLARYGELFF.

This clone was seen a few times. The rearrangement links TRBV21-1 to TRBJ1-5. TRBV21-1 is deemed a pseudogene. The CDR3 runs 15 residues. CDR3 nucleotide sequence: TGTGCCAGCAGGACCTCTTCTCTGGCCCATCAGCCCCAGCATTTT. Translating it yields CASRTSSLAHQPQHF.

This rearrangement joins TRBV10-2 to TRBJ2-3; 11 positions match TRBD2. Germline CDR1 WSHSY, CDR2 SAAADI. The ends lost 5 bases at V and 5 bases at J; junction bases unmatched: 6. The CDR3 contains 15 residues. As DNA, the CDR3 is TGCGCCAGCAGTTACCTAGCGGGGGGAGGAGATACGCAGTATTTT. Translated: CASSYLAGGGDTQYF.

This chain uses TRBV3-1 (or the pseudogene TRBV3-2) with TRBJ1-3; D unclear. From germline, CDR1 is LGHDT and CDR2 YNNKEL (reference sequence). Between the trimmed V and J ends, which lost 4 bases and 0 bases, there was a span of 4 bases. This CDR3 contains 13 residues. CDR3 sequence: CASSPRSGNTIYF. CDR3 sequence (DNA): TGTGCCAGCAGCCCCCGCTCTGGAAACACCATATATTTT.

This chain joins TRBV14 and TRBJ2-7, with D perhaps TRBD2 (6 bases). Germline V gene sequence: CDR1 SGHDN, CDR2 FVKESK. Deletions cut 0 bases from V and 6 bases from J, with 15 bases between. This CDR3 is 15 amino acids long. The CDR3 loop reads CASSQDGSPRREQYF. CDR3 in DNA: TGTGCCAGCAGCCAAGACGGGAGCCCCCGACGCGAGCAGTACTTC.